This record covers a single TCR beta chain. Its antigen is unidentified. Libraries were prepared by immunoSEQ multiplex PCR; TCRdb keeps only in-frame clonotypes and omits some of them. The sample has roughly 150,000 clones, 75% to 90% seen once. These data come from a study of cytomegalovirus exposure and HLA in healthy donors. V gave up 7 bases and J gave up 12 bases, with 25 bases separating them. Germline V gene sequence: CDR1 LNHDA, CDR2 SQIVND (reference sequence). This CDR3 has 15 residues. Study conclusions and caveats: Subsequent analysis of the approximately 110 validation repertoires found a tendency for first-cohort TCR clusters to co-occur.

The chain carries TRBV19 and TRBJ1-5; unclear D gene. The sequencing input was PBMCs. This TCR was sampled from a woman aged 18 to 35 in good health and CMV-seronegative. The CDR3 DNA reads TGTGCCAGTACCAGTGGAGAAGCGTCCCGCGGTCTCCAGCATTTT. As protein: CASTSGEASRGLQHF. The complete variable domain, with remaining parts taken from reference TRBV19 and TRBJ1-5, reads DGGITQSPKYLFRKEGQNVTLSCEQNLNHDAMYWYRQDPGQGLRLIYYSQIVNDFQKGDIAEGYSVSREKKESFPLTVTSAQKNPTAFYLCASTSGEASRGLQHFGDGTRLSIL.